This entry features one TCR beta chain sequence. The sample contains more than one DNA sequence encoding this CDR3. 60 Vbeta and 13 Jbeta primers were used in PCR. Produced via immunoSEQ multiplex PCR; TCRdb's table is partial and in-frame only. In the table there are around 100,000 clones, over 65% of which are singletons. Germline CDR1 is LNHDA and CDR2 is SQIVND (reference sequence). The ends were cut back, 4 bases at V and 0 bases at J, with 16 bases in the middle. This CDR3 has 17 residues. The data were taken from a study of cytomegalovirus exposure and HLA in healthy donors. The chain uses TRBV19 and TRBJ1-5; a possible D gene is TRBD1 (6 bases). This receptor was taken from a woman aged 30 to 39 in good health and CMV-seropositive. Sequencing input: PBMCs. CDR3 coding DNA: TGTGCCAGTAGTACCCGGGACACCCCTTATAGCAATCAGCCCCAGCATTTT. The encoded protein is CASSTRDTPYSNQPQHF.